This T cell receptor (beta chain) was obtained from a study of CD8 T cells in ankylosing spondylitis. Broader study findings: Blood from ankylosing spondylitis patients appeared to carry a characteristic roughly 8-variant TCR beta motif.

This clonotype turned up a few times. Its antigen is as yet unknown. Via MiXCR, TCRdb re-called the 5' RACE reads, giving one row per CDR3 protein. The table includes under 300,000 distinct CDR3 sequences, roughly 8.6% detected once. Germline V gene data show CDR1 as SGHKS and CDR2 as YYEKEE (reference sequence). CDR3 length: 16 residues. V trimming: 0 bases; J trimming: 4 bases; junction bases outside the gene matches: 7. The chain links TRBV5-5 to TRBJ1-5; 7 bases match TRBD1. This receptor was taken from a male donor with ankylosing spondylitis or in good health (not recorded which). The specimen was blood, either unsorted or a sorted T cell fraction (not recorded which). CDR3 protein: CASSLGPGTANQPQHF. The CDR3 coding sequence is TGTGCCAGCAGCTTGGGCCCCGGGACAGCTAATCAGCCCCAGCATTTT.